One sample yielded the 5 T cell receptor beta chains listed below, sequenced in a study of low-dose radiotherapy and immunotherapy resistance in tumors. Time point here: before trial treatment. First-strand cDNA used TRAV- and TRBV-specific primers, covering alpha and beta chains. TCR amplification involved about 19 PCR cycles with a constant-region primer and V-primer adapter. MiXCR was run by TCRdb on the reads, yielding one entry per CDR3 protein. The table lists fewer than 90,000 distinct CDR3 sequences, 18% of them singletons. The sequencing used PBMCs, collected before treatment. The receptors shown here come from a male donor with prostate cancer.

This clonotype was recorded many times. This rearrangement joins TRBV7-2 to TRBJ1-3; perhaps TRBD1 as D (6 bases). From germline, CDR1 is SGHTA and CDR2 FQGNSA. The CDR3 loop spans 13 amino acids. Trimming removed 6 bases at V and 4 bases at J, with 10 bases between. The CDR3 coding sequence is TGTGCCAGCAGGAGGACAGCCGGAAACACCATATATTTT. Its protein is CASRRTAGNTIYF.

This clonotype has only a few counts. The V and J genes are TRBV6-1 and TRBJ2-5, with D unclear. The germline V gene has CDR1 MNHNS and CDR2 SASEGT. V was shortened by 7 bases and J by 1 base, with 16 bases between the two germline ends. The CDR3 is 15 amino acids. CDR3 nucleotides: TGTGCCAGCACCTCCGGAGTGGGTCTCCAAGAGACCCAGTACTTC. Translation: CASTSGVGLQETQYF.

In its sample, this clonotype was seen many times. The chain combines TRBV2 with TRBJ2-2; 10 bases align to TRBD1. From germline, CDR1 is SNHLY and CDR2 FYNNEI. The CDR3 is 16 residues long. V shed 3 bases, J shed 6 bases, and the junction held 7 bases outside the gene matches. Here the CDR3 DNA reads TGTGCCAGCAGTGAGAGACAGGGGGCGGGGGCCGGGGAGCTGTTTTTT. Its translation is CASSERQGAGAGELFF. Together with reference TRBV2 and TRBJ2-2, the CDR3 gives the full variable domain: EPEVTQTPSHQVTQMGQEVILRCVPISNHLYFYWYRQILGQKVEFLVSFYNNEISEKSEIFDDQFSVERPDGSNFTLKIRSTKLEDSAMYFCASSERQGAGAGELFFGEGSRLTVL.

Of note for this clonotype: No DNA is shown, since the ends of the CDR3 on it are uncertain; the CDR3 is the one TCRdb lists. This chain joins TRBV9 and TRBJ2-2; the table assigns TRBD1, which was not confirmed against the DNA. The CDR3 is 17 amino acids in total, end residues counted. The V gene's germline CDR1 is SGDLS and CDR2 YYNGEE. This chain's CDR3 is CASSVEGGSYTGELFFF.

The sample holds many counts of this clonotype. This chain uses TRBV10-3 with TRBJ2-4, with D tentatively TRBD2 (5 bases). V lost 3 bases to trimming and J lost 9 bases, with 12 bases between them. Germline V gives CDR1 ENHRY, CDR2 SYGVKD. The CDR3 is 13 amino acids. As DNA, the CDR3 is TGTGCCATCAGTGACGGGGATCCGGGCATTCAGTACTTC. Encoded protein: CAISDGDPGIQYF.